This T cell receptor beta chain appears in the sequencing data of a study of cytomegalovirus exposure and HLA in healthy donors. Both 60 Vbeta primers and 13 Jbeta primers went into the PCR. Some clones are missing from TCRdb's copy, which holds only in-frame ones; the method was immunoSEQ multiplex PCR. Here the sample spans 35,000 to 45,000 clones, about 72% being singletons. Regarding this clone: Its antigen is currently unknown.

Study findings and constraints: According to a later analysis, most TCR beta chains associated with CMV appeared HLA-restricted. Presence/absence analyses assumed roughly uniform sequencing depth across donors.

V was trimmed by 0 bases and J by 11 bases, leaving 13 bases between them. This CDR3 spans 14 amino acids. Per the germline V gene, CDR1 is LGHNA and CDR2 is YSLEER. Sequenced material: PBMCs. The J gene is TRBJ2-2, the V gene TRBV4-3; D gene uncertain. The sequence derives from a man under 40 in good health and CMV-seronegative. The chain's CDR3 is CASSQDSISRELFF. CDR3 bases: TGCGCCAGCAGCCAAGATTCCATTTCGCGAGAGCTGTTTTTT.